This T cell receptor (beta chain) was profiled in a study of shared clonotypes between healthy human individuals. Study summary: The people who gave samples were a couple of women and three men aged 18 to 49. CD4 naive and memory got three plates each, CD8 naive two, CD8 memory one. Whole-study results and caveats: Relative to memory subsets, naive subsets generally showed larger estimated richness.

Per germline, CDR1 SGHDT and CDR2 YYEEEE. This CDR3 contains 16 residues. V shed 6 bases and J shed 4 bases, with 21 bases lying between them. As regards this clone: As yet, its antigen is unknown.

Sequencing used immunoSEQ multiplex PCR; TCRdb keeps in-frame clones, though not all of them. The sample has over 950,000 clones, 70% to 80% seen once. The donor population consisted of healthy HIV-negative adults with no recent acute infections or vaccinations. This receptor was identified in a man in his late teens or twenties in good health. Some clones in this sample may be carry-over from other donors' samples. The sample taken for sequencing was memory CD4+ T cells from PBMCs. Subset noted: CD45RA-negative fraction. This chain joins TRBV5-6 and TRBJ2-3, with D possibly matching TRBD1 (6 bases). This CDR3 is CASNRQAEGYADTQYF. The CDR3 bases are TGTGCCAGCAACAGACAGGCTGAAGGGTACGCAGATACGCAGTATTTT.